The T cell receptor beta chain under discussion was sequenced for a study of blood T cell repertoires in COVID-19. Study context: COVID-19 samples collected from the United States, Italy and Spain covered acute and convalescent phases. Nucleic acid was either cDNA or gDNA, and it came from T cells, B-cell-depleted T cells, or PBMCs.

How the authors handled the data: The assay estimated nucleated cells by amplifying reference gene primers. Produced via immunoSEQ multiplex PCR; TCRdb's table is partial and in-frame only. V and J calls and clone size are those listed in that table; D and trimming were worked out from the DNA. This table holds tens of thousands of clones, approximately 77% found once. Trimming cost V 1 base and J 8 bases, with 23 bases left between them. The CDR3 runs to 17 residues. CDR1 is MGHRA and CDR2 is YSYEKL in the germline V gene. The chain links TRBV4-1 to TRBJ1-1; D is unclear. This TCR came from a woman aged 70-85 years with acute or convalescent COVID-19. The sample was peripheral blood. CDR3 DNA: TGCGCCAGCAGCCAAGGGAGACTCACATCCGGGGAGAGAGAAGCTTTCTTT. Amino acid sequence: CASSQGRLTSGEREAFF.